Below are 21 T cell receptor beta chains sequenced from a single sample in a study of a mutant IDH1 vaccine in newly diagnosed glioma (dated by TCRdb to the early 2020s). Explained via the paper, the time point label denotes: week 11, during vaccination. A 20-mer mutant IDH1 peptide at 300 micrograms in Montanide made up each vaccine dose, which was injected subcutaneously together with topical imiquimod. Libraries were built with the immunoSEQ multiplex PCR assay. Not all clones reach the TCRdb copy of this immuneACCESS table, which keeps in-frame sequences only. Checked studies attribute under half of the gap to unresolved V genes and leave the rest unexplained. The sample profile shows tens of thousands of clones; 84% of them were found once. The ten biggest clones cover around 3.3% of the sample. Their recognized antigens are unknown. Specimen: PBMCs, collected from a glioma patient whose treatment included an IDH1 peptide vaccine. These receptors all stem from a man aged 25-45 years with glioma.

The chain is built from TRBV5-4 and TRBJ1-4; D ambiguous. The CDR3 totals 15 residues. Germline V gene lookup returns CDR1 SGHNT and CDR2 YYREEE (reference sequence). Trimming removed 4 bases at V and 8 bases at J, with 18 bases between. The CDR3 protein is CASSDSREIWEKLFF. The CDR3 DNA reads TGTGCCAGCAGCGACTCTAGGGAAATATGGGAAAAACTGTTTTTT.

This chain links TRBV6-6 with TRBJ2-5; 7 bases match TRBD1. CDR1 and CDR2 (germline): MNHNY, SVGAGI (reference sequence). The CDR3 is 16 amino acids. V dropped 4 bases and J dropped 7; count of bases not matched to a gene: 15. The CDR3 sequence: CASSSQPTGLERTQYF. The CDR3, as DNA: TGTGCCAGCAGTTCTCAACCGACAGGGTTGGAGCGGACCCAGTACTTC.

The rearrangement uses TRBV11-1 and TRBJ1-6, with D perhaps TRBD1 (5 bases). The germline gives CDR1 SGHAT, CDR2 FQDESV (reference sequence). The CDR3 is made up of 14 amino acids. Trimming took 5 bases from V and 5 from J, leaving 10 bases between them. CDR3 region: CASSRKGNNSPLHF. The CDR3 DNA reads TGTGCCAGCAGCCGCAAGGGGAATAATTCACCCCTCCACTTT.

The CDR3 bases are TGCAGCGGAGGAGACAGATCCTATGGCTACACCTTC. It codes for CSGGDRSYGYTF. The rearrangement links TRBV29-1 to TRBJ1-2; D is perhaps TRBD1 (5 bases). Germline CDR1 reads SQVTM; CDR2 reads ANQGSEA. V was clipped by 7 bases and J by 4 bases, with 13 bases between them. This CDR3 has 12 residues. Based on the CDR3 plus reference TRBV29-1 and TRBJ1-2, the full variable domain is SAVISQKPSRDICQRGTSLTIQCQVDSQVTMMFWYRQQPGQSLTLIATANQGSEATYESGFVIDKFPISRPNLTFSTLTVSNMSPEDSSIYLCSGGDRSYGYTFGSGTRLTVV.

The chain employs TRBV14 and TRBJ2-5; either TRBD1 or TRBD2 may fit D (5 bases each). Near its end, the DNA agrees better with TRBJ2-7, so the J call may be wrong. In germline, CDR1 is SGHDN, CDR2 FVKESK. This CDR3 contains 13 residues. CDR3 sequence: CASMKGDGYEQYF. The CDR3 nucleotides are TGTGCCAGTATGAAAGGGGACGGGTACGAGCAGTACTTC.

V is TRBV5-1 and J is TRBJ2-7, with 8 positions matching TRBD1. The CDR3 has 14 amino acids. Trimming cost V 4 bases and J 2 bases; bases outside gene matches: 5. Germline loops: CDR1 SGHRS, CDR2 YFSETQ. This CDR3 is CASSIQGETYEQYF. CDR3 in DNA: TGCGCCAGCAGCATACAGGGGGAAACCTACGAGCAGTACTTC.

This chain's CDR3 is CASSILQGSGANVLTF. Written as DNA, the CDR3 is TGTGCCAGTAGTATCCTACAGGGGTCTGGGGCCAACGTCCTGACTTTC. The rearrangement uses TRBV19 and TRBJ2-6, with 7 nucleotides matching TRBD1. Per germline, CDR1 LNHDA and CDR2 SQIVND (reference sequence). V lost 3 bases to trimming and J lost 1 base; unmatched junction nucleotides: 3. CDR3 length: 16 amino acids.

This sequence joins TRBV19 and TRBJ2-6; D ambiguous. The V end was cut by 5 bases, the J end by 2 bases, with 13 bases between. The CDR3 is 16 residues long. Germline V gene data show CDR1 as LNHDA and CDR2 as SQIVND (reference sequence). The CDR3 bases are TGTGCCAGTAGTCCCGTACCCATAGCTGGGGCCAACGTCCTGACTTTC. Encoded protein: CASSPVPIAGANVLTF.

The rearrangement links TRBV13 to TRBJ2-2; 13 bases are shared with TRBD2. This CDR3 contains 19 residues. The germline gives CDR1 PRHDT, CDR2 FYEKMQ (reference sequence). V lost 3 bases and J lost 7; bases outside the gene matches: 14. CDR3 sequence (DNA): TGTGCCAGCAGCTTCCAACCGGGACTAGCGGGACTAGAGGGCGGGGAGCTGTTTTTT. Encoded protein: CASSFQPGLAGLEGGELFF. Full variable domain (missing parts from reference TRBV13 and TRBJ2-2): AAGVIQSPRHLIKEKRETATLKCYPIPRHDTVYWYQQGPGQDPQFLISFYEKMQSDKGSIPDRFSAQQFSDYHSELNMSSLELGDSALYFCASSFQPGLAGLEGGELFFGEGSRLTVL.

The chain carries TRBV4-1 and TRBJ2-2; 7 positions agree with TRBD1. V dropped 6 bases and J dropped 6; count of bases not matched to a gene: 4. CDR3 length equals 13 residues. Germline V gene sequence: CDR1 MGHRA, CDR2 YSYEKL. The CDR3 DNA reads TGCGCCAGCAGTCGCAGGGGGTCCGGGGAGCTGTTTTTT. Protein: CASSRRGSGELFF.

The gene calls are TRBV6-5 and TRBJ1-5, with TRBD1 as a possible D gene (6 bases). Germline V gives CDR1 MNHEY, CDR2 SVGAGI. Trimming pared 0 bases from V and 7 bases from J, leaving 10 bases between. The CDR3 sequence is 14 residues long. The CDR3 here is CASSYSRGQQPQHF. As DNA, the CDR3 is TGTGCCAGCAGTTACTCCAGGGGTCAACAGCCCCAGCATTTT.

This chain connects TRBV6-1 to TRBJ2-1, with 8 bases matching TRBD2. CDR1 and CDR2 (germline): MNHNS, SASEGT. J gave up 4 bases and V 3 bases, and 8 bases lay outside the gene matches. The CDR3 length is 16 residues. CDR3 loop: CASSDRLAGLYNEQFF. In DNA form, the CDR3 reads TGTGCCAGCAGTGATCGGTTAGCGGGGCTTTACAATGAGCAGTTCTTC.

Only a few counts were recorded for this clone. The chain recombines TRBV4-1 with TRBJ2-2; no definite D call. V lost 3 bases to trimming and J lost 1 base, with 0 bases between them. The CDR3 sequence is 12 residues long. The germline CDR1 and CDR2 sequences are MGHRA and YSYEKL. The CDR3 region is CASSQNTGELFF. Here the CDR3 DNA reads TGCGCCAGCAGCCAGAACACCGGGGAGCTGTTTTTT.

The chain joins TRBV9 to TRBJ2-7; 9 positions match TRBD1. Looked up from germline, CDR1 is SGDLS and CDR2 is YYNGEE. The CDR3 is 16 residues long. Germline trimming cut 0 bases from V and 6 bases from J; bases unmatched to any gene: 10. As DNA, the CDR3 is TGTGCCAGCAGCGTAGCCGGGACAGGGAGTTTGGGCGAGCAGTACTTC. Amino acid sequence: CASSVAGTGSLGEQYF.

This chain uses TRBV15 with TRBJ1-2, with 7 bases identical to TRBD1. The germline gives CDR1 LNHNV, CDR2 YYDKDF (reference sequence). The CDR3 is made up of 13 amino acids. V shed 1 base, J shed 4 bases, and the junction held 0 bases outside the gene matches. In DNA, the CDR3 is TGTGCCACCAGCAGAGGGACAGGCTATGGCTACACCTTC. Its protein product is CATSRGTGYGYTF.

This sequence joins TRBV6-6 and TRBJ2-1, with D possibly TRBD2 on 5 matching bases. Looked up from germline, CDR1 is MNHNY and CDR2 is SVGAGI (reference sequence). There are 16 residues in the CDR3. Trimming took 0 bases from V and 5 from J, leaving 14 bases between them. CDR3 protein: CASSYSQREWDNEQFF. The CDR3, as DNA: TGTGCCAGCAGTTACTCGCAGAGGGAGTGGGACAATGAGCAGTTCTTC.

The chain joins TRBV21-1 to TRBJ2-3; TRBD2 is taken as the D call from the table, unchecked against the DNA. TRBV21-1 constitutes a pseudogene. The CDR3 is 18 residues long. The CDR3 bases are TGTGCCAGCAGCAAAGCCCCCGGGGAGCGGGAGACTGAAGATACGCAGTATTTT. As protein: CASSKAPGERETEDTQYF.

This CDR3 reads CASSESWRGGSYEQYF. For the CDR3, the DNA is TGTGCCAGCAGTGAATCCTGGCGGGGGGGATCCTACGAGCAGTACTTC. This rearrangement joins TRBV6-1 to TRBJ2-7; TRBD2 aligns across 9 bases. The CDR3 has 16 amino acids. The germline V gene encodes CDR1 MNHNS and CDR2 SASEGT. Trimming took 2 bases from V and 1 from J; bases not matched to a gene: 6.

The chain employs TRBV18 and TRBJ1-4, with D unresolved. The length of the CDR3 is 14 residues. V was clipped by 3 bases and J by 10 bases, with 15 bases between them. Germline V gene sequence: CDR1 KGHSH, CDR2 LQKENI. The DNA of the CDR3 is TGTGCCAGCTCACCTGATGCTGATCGGGGAAAACTGTTTTTT. Protein: CASSPDADRGKLFF.

The CDR3 DNA reads as TGTGCCAGCAGCCTGGTGGTAGCGGTGGGCGCAGATACGCAGTATTTT. Translation: CASSLVVAVGADTQYF. The chain uses TRBV7-2 and TRBJ2-3, with a tentative D call TRBD2 (6 bases). From germline, CDR1 is SGHTA and CDR2 FQGNSA. The CDR3 runs 16 residues. Trimming took 5 bases from V and 4 from J, leaving 19 bases between them.

V usage is TRBV5-1 and J usage is TRBJ2-3; TRBD2 agrees at 9 bases. The CDR3 is 15 amino acids. Losses at the gene ends were 3 bases for V and 6 bases for J; bases not matched to a gene: 8. Germline V CDR1 and CDR2: SGHRS, YFSETQ. The CDR3 nucleotides are TGCGCCAGCAGCTATCAAGCGGGGGGCCCCGATACGCAGTATTTT. Its translation: CASSYQAGGPDTQYF.